This TCR beta chain derives from a study of T cells expressing NK-cell markers (TCRdb year 2020). The study in broad terms: TCR beta-chain repertoires were profiled in sorted CD3+CD56+NKG2C+, CD3+CD56+NKG2C- and CD3+CD56-NKG2C+ T-cell subsets from several donors. The eight sequenced donors were randomly selected healthy volunteers, three men and five women. The libraries were sequenced on Illumina HiSeq 2000/2500, MiSeq or NextSeq, producing 2 x 150 bp reads. Of the eight sequenced donors, seven were found to be HCMV-seropositive and one was found to be HCMV-seronegative.

A note on this clonotype: The specificity of this receptor is unknown.

Results and caveats for the whole study, not just this receptor: Whether the expanded NKG2C-expressing T cell clones were specific for HCMV antigens remained unclear. In several donors, the dominant CD3+CD56+NKG2C+ clonotypes ranked among the top 10 CD8+ clonotypes, making up roughly 1.0-8% of CD8+ T cells. Those dominant clonotypes were again the most abundant among CD3+CD56-NKG2C+ cells in a handful of donors, at about 28.3-60.1%.

To determine HCMV serostatus, a commercial ELISA kit was used to detect HCMV-specific IgG in serum. Peripheral blood mononuclear cells were isolated from blood by Ficoll density gradient centrifugation. Spanning cysteine to phenylalanine, the CDR3 consists of 13 amino acids. DNA was not recorded. This sample was sequenced with an Illumina HiSeq 2000. TCR beta cDNA libraries were made by 5'RACE template switching that added a universal primer site and unique molecular identifiers. Priming for cDNA synthesis came from the TCR beta constant segment, and two successive PCR amplification steps followed. In the paper's pipeline: MIGEC was used to demultiplex reads and group the reads by UMI, and MiTCR was used to assemble and quantify clonotypes. Only TCR cDNA sequences supported by at least two reads were kept to exclude erroneous sequences. The tcR package was used for downstream repertoire analysis, with clonotypes matched between fractions based on CDR3 nucleotide sequence plus V segment. VDJmatch was used to annotate antigen specificity against VDJdb, with one amino acid substitution allowed in CDR3. The reads went through TCRdb reprocessing, and each CDR3 protein sequence gets one entry with no DNA. None of the V and J calls come from the authors' own analysis; TCRdb made them. The sample's table lists a count of 250,000 or so distinct CDR3 sequences. The top ten clonotypes cover about 4.2% of the sample.

The specimen was blood T cells: a sorted CD56 or NKG2C T cell subset, CD4+ or CD8+ T cells, or bulk PBMC T cells (not recorded which). The clonotype comes from a woman aged 18 to 69 in good health. The sequence joins TRBV12-3 or TRBV12-4 to TRBJ1-1; TCRdb designates TRBD1, a call that cannot be tested without DNA. The CDR3 protein sequence reads: CASSLRGLGEAFF.